This T cell receptor beta chain appears in the sequencing data of a study of blood T cell repertoires in COVID-19. Overall study: Sites across the United States, Italy and Spain contributed samples from acute and convalescent COVID-19.

Profiled with immunoSEQ multiplex PCR; TCRdb holds only in-frame clones, not every one. The sample lists about 190,000 clones; around 84% were seen once. V gave up 3 bases and J gave up 6 bases; unmatched junction bases: 8. The CDR3 sequence is 15 residues long. Germline CDR1 is SNHLY and CDR2 is FYNNEI. The material sequenced was peripheral blood. The TCR was taken from a young man with active or convalescent COVID-19. The chain links TRBV2 to TRBJ2-3; 8 bases are shared with TRBD1. The CDR3 nucleotides read TGTGCCAGCAGTGAGACAGGGGTCGCATCGGATACGCAGTATTTT. This translates into CASSETGVASDTQYF.